This T cell receptor (beta chain) was recorded in a study of CD8 T cells in Susac syndrome. V gave up 1 base and J gave up 4 bases; unmatched junction bases: 4. This CDR3 is built from 16 residues. Germline V gene lookup returns CDR1 DFQATT and CDR2 SNEGSKA (reference sequence). Random-hexamer reverse transcription was applied to about 0.5 to 1 ug RNA. The TCR beta CDR3 was amplified by immunoSEQ multiplex PCR across 54 Vbeta, 13 Jbeta. TCRdb processed the immunoSEQ multiplex PCR reads anew with MiXCR; each CDR3 protein has one entry. This repertoire shows 130,000 or so distinct CDR3 sequences, over 75% found once; its top ten account for around 0.51%. TEMRA cells were enriched by FACS, while CD8+ and CD4+ T cells were obtained through a negative isolation that was performed magnetically.

This clonotype originated in a human donor with multiple sclerosis. Sequencing used CD8+ T cells from PBMCs. The gene calls are TRBV20-1 and TRBJ2-1, with 13 nucleotides matching TRBD2. The DNA of the CDR3 is TGCAGTGCTAGAGGGGGGACTAGCGGGATGTACAATGAGCAGTTCTTC. Translation: CSARGGTSGMYNEQFF.